The text below deals with one TCR beta chain. The PCR employed 60 Vbeta primers together with 13 Jbeta primers. Sequenced by immunoSEQ multiplex PCR; TCRdb stores in-frame clones only, minus some. The sample holds hundreds of thousands of clones, roughly 80% seen once. These data come from a study of cytomegalovirus exposure and HLA in healthy donors. This TCR derives from a young man in good health and CMV-seronegative. Source material: PBMCs.

CDR3 nucleotide sequence: TGTGCCAGCAGCGCTACTCAAGGACAGGGTAATGGCTACACCTTC. Protein: CASSATQGQGNGYTF. This chain joins TRBV7-9 and TRBJ1-2; 8 bases match TRBD1. Germline lookup yields CDR1 SEHNR and CDR2 FQNEAQ (reference sequence). With 5 bases clipped from V and 6 bases from J, the junction kept 11 bases outside the gene matches. The CDR3 is 15 amino acids.